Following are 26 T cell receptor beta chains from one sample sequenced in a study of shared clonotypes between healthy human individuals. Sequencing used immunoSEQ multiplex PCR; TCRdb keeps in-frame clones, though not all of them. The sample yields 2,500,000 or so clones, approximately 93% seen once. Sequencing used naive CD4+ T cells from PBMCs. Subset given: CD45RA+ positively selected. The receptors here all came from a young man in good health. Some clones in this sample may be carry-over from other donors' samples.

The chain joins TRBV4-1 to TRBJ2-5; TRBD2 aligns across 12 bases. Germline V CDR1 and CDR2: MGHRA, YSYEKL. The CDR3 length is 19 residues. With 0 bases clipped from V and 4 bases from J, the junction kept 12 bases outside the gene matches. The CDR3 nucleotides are TGCGCCAGCAGCCAAGATCGGGCTAGCGGGAGGGGTTGGTTAGAGACCCAGTACTTC. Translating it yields CASSQDRASGRGWLETQYF.

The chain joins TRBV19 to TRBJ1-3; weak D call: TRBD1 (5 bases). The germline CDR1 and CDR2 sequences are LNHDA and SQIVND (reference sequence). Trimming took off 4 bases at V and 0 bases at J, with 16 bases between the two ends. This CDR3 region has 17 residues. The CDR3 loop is CASSTGTPGDSGNTIYF. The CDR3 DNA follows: TGTGCCAGTAGTACTGGGACGCCGGGGGACTCTGGAAACACCATATATTTT.

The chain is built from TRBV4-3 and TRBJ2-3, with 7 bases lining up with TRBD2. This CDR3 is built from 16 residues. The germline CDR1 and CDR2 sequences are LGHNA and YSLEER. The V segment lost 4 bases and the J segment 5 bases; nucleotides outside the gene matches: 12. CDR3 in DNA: TGCGCCAGCAGCCGCGCCCGACTACCGGGGGGAGATACGCAGTATTTT. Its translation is CASSRARLPGGDTQYF.

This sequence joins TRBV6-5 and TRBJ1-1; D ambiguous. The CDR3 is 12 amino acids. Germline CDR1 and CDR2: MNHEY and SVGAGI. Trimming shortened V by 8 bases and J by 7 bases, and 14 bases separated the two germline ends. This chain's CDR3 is CASRRDFDEAFF. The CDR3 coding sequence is TGTGCCAGCCGTAGGGATTTTGATGAAGCTTTCTTT.

Here the CDR3 reads CATCMGVRDQETQYF. CDR3 sequence (DNA): TGTGCCACCTGCATGGGGGTGCGAGACCAAGAGACCCAGTACTTC. The chain combines TRBV15 with TRBJ2-5, with D perhaps matching TRBD1 or TRBD2 (5 bases each). Trimming stripped 8 bases from V and 0 bases from J, with 16 bases between. The CDR3 runs 15 residues. The germline V gene encodes CDR1 LNHNV and CDR2 YYDKDF (reference sequence).

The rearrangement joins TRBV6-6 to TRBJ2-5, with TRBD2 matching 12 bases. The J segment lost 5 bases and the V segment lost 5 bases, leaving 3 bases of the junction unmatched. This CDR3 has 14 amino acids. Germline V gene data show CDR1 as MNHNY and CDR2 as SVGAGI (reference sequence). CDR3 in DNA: TGTGCCAGCAGTCCAGGGACTAGCGGGGAGACCCAGTACTTC. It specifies CASSPGTSGETQYF.

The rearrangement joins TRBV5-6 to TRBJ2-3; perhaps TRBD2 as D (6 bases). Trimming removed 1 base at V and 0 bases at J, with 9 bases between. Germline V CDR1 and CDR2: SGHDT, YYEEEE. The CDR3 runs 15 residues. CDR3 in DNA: TGTGCCAGCAGCTTGCGGACTATTAGCACAGATACGCAGTATTTT. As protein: CASSLRTISTDTQYF. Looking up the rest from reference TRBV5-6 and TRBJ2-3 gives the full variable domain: DAGVTQSPTHLIKTRGQQVTLRCSPKSGHDTVSWYQQALGQGPQFIFQYYEEEERQRGNFPDRFSGHQFPNYSSELNVNALLLGDSALYLCASSLRTISTDTQYFGPGTRLTVL.

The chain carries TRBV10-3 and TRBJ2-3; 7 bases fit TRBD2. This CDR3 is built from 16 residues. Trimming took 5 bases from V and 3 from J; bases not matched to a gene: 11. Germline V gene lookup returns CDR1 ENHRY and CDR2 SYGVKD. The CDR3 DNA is TGTGCCATCAGTCTAGAGAGGGCCGGGGGGACAGATACGCAGTATTTT. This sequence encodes CAISLERAGGTDTQYF.

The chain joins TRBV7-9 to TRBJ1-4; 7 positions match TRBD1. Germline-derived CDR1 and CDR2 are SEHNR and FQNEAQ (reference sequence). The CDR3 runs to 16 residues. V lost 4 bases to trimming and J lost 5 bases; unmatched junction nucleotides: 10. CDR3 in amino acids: CASSSNTGARNEKLFF. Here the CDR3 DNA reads TGTGCCAGCAGCTCAAACACAGGGGCGAGGAATGAAAAACTGTTTTTT.

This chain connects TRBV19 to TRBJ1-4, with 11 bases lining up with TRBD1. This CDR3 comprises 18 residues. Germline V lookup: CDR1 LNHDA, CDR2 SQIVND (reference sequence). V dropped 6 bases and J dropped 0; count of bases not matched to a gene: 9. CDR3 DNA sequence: TGTGCCAGTAGCCCCAGGGACAGGGGGTATTCAACTAATGAAAAACTGTTTTTT. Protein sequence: CASSPRDRGYSTNEKLFF. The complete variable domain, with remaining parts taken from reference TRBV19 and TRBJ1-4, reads DGGITQSPKYLFRKEGQNVTLSCEQNLNHDAMYWYRQDPGQGLRLIYYSQIVNDFQKGDIAEGYSVSREKKESFPLTVTSAQKNPTAFYLCASSPRDRGYSTNEKLFFGSGTQLSVL.

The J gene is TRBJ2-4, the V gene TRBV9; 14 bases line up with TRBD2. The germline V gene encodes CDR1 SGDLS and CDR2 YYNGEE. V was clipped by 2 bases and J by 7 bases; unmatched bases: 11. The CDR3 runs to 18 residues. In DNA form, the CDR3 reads TGTGCCAGCAGCGTCTATTCCGGGACTAGCGGGAGCGTCAACATTCAGTACTTC. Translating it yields CASSVYSGTSGSVNIQYF.

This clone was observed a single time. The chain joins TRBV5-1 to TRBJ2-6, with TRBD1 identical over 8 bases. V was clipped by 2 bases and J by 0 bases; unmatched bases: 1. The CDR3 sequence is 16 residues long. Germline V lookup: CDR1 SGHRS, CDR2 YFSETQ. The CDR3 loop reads CASSLQGGSGANVLTF. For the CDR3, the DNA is TGCGCCAGCAGCTTACAGGGGGGCTCTGGGGCCAACGTCCTGACTTTC.

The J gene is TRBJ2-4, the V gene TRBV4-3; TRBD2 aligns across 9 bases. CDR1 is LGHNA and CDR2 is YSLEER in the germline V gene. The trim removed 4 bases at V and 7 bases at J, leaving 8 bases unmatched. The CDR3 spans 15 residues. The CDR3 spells CASSPRLAAHNIQYF. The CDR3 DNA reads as TGCGCCAGCAGCCCTCGACTAGCGGCTCACAACATTCAGTACTTC.

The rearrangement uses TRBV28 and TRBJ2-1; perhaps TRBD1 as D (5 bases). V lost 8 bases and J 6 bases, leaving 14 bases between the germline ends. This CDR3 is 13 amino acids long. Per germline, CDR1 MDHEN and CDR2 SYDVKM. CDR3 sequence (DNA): TGTGCCAGCTTCCAGGGTGTTGGCAATGAGCAGTTCTTC. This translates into CASFQGVGNEQFF.

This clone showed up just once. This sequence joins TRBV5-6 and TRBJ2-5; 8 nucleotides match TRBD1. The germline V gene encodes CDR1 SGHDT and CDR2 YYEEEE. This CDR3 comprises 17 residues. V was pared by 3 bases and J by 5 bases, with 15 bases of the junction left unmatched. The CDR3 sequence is CASSSYIPQGAVETQYF. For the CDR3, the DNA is TGTGCCAGCAGCTCGTACATTCCGCAGGGGGCTGTGGAGACCCAGTACTTC.

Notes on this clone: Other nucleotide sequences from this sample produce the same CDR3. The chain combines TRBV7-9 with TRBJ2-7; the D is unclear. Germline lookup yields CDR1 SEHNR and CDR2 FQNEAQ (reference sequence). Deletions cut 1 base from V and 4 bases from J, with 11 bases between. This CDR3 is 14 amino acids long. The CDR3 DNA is TGTGCCAGCAGCTTAGGAGCAGTATCATACGAGCAGTACTTC. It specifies CASSLGAVSYEQYF.

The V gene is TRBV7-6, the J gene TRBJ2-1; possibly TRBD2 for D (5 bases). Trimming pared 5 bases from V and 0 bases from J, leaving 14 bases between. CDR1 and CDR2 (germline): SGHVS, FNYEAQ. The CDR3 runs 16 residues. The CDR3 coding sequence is TGTGCCAGCAGCCAATCCCTGGGGAGCTCCTACAATGAGCAGTTCTTC. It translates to CASSQSLGSSYNEQFF.

CDR3 nucleotides: TGTGCCAGCAGCCCCCAAATGGACTCCGCCTACGAGCAGTACTTC. It specifies CASSPQMDSAYEQYF. The chain combines TRBV9 with TRBJ2-7; TRBD2 might be the D (5 bases). CDR3 size: 15 residues. V was trimmed by 4 bases and J by 2 bases, leaving 16 bases between them. CDR1 and CDR2 (germline): SGDLS, YYNGEE.

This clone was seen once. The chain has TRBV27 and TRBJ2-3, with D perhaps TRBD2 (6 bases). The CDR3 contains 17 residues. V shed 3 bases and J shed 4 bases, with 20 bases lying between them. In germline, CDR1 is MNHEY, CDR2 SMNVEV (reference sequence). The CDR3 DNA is TGTGCCAGCAGTTTCAAGGGCGGGACCCTCGTTCCAGATACGCAGTATTTT. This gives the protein CASSFKGGTLVPDTQYF.

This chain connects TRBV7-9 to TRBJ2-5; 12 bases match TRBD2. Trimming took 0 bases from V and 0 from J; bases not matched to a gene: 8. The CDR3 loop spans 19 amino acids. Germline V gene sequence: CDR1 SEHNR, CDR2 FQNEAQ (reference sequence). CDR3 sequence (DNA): TGTGCCAGCAGCTTAGCTTGGATGACTAGCGGGAGTGACCAAGAGACCCAGTACTTC. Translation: CASSLAWMTSGSDQETQYF.

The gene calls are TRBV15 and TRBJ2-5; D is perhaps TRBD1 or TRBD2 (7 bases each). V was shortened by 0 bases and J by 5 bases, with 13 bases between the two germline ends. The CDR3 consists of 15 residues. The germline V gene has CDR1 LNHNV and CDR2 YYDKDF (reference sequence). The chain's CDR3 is CATSRDRQGGETQYF. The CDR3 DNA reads TGTGCCACCAGCAGAGATCGACAGGGAGGGGAGACCCAGTACTTC.

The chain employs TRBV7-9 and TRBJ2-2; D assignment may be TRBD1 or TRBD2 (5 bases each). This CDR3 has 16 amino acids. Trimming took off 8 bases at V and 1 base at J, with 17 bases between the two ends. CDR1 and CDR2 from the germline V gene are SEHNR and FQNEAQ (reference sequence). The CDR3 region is CASEVGETRNTGELFF. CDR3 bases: TGTGCCAGCGAAGTAGGGGAGACACGGAACACCGGGGAGCTGTTTTTT.

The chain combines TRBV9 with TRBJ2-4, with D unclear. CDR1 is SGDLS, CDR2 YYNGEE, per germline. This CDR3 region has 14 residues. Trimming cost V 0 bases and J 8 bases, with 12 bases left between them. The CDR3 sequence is CASSVESSQDIQYF. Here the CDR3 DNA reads TGTGCCAGCAGCGTAGAGTCCAGTCAGGACATTCAGTACTTC. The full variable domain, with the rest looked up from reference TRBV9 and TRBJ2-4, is DSGVTQTPKHLITATGQRVTLRCSPRSGDLSVYWYQQSLDQGLQFLIQYYNGEERAKGNILERFSAQQFPDLHSELNLSSLELGDSALYFCASSVESSQDIQYFGAGTRLSVL.

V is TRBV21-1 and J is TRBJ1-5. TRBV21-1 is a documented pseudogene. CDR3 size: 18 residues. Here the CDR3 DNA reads TGTGCCAGCAGCAAGTGCGATTCTAGATGGACTGATGGTCAGCCCCAGCATTTT. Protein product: CASSKCDSRWTDGQPQHF.

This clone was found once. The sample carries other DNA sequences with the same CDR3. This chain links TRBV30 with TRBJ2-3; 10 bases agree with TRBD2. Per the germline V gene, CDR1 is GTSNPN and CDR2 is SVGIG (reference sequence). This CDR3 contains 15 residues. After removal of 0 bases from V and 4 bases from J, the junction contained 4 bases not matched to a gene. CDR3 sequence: CAWSVGLAGADTQYF. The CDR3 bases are TGTGCCTGGAGTGTAGGGCTAGCGGGGGCAGATACGCAGTATTTT.

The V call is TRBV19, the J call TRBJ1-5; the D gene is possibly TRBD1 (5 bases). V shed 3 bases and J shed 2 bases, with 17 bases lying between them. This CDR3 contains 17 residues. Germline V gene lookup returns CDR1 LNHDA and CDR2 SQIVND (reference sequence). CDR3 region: CASSIVGRQGGNQPQHF. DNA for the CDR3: TGTGCCAGTAGTATTGTAGGAAGGCAGGGCGGCAATCAGCCCCAGCATTTT.